This T cell receptor (beta chain) comes out of a study of graft-versus-host responses after intestinal transplantation. In the study overall: Transplants given to recipients were multivisceral, liver-intestinal, or isolated intestinal. Anti-thymocyte globulin induction was given to all recipients, followed by tacrolimus and steroids for 2 to 3 years.

The repertoire was sequenced with immunoSEQ multiplex PCR; TCRdb's copy has only in-frame clones and lacks some. The data show about 90,000 clones, 85% to 95% seen once. To note about this clone: As yet, its antigen is unknown.

General study results and limits: Some GvH clones were seen earlier in gut or blood, suggesting intestinal origin.

In germline, CDR1 is MNHEY, CDR2 SMNVEV (reference sequence). V lost 3 bases and J 4 bases, leaving 12 bases between the germline ends. CDR3 length equals 14 residues. Specimen: unstimulated CD8+ T cells sorted from spleen or lymph node cells, collected before transplant. The chain uses TRBV27 and TRBJ1-1; the D gene is possibly TRBD1 (5 bases). The sequence came from a human donor who was the organ donor for an intestinal transplant. CDR3 amino acids: CASSFFTGGTEAFF. Written as DNA, the CDR3 is TGTGCCAGCAGTTTTTTCACGGGGGGCACTGAAGCTTTCTTT.